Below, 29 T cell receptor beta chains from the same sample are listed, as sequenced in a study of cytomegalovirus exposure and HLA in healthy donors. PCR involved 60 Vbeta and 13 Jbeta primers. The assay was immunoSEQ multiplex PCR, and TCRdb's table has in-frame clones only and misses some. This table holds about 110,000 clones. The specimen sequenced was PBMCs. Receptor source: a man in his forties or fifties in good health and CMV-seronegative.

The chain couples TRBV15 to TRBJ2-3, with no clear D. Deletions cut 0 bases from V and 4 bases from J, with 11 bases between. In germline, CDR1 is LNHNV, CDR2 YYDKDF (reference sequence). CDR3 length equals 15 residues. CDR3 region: CATSRDKARPDTQYF. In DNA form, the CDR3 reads TGTGCCACCAGCAGAGATAAAGCGCGGCCAGATACGCAGTATTTT.

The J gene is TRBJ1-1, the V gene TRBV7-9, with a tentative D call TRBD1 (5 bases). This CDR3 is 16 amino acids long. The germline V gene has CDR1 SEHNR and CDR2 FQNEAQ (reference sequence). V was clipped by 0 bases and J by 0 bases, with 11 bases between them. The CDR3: CASSLAPAGLNTEAFF. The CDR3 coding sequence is TGTGCCAGCAGCTTAGCCCCCGCAGGGTTGAACACTGAAGCTTTCTTT.

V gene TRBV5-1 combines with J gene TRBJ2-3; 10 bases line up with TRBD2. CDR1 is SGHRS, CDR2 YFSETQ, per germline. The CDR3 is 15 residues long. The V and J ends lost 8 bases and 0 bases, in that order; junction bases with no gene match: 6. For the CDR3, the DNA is TGCGCCAGTTCCTTAGCGGGGGGTAGCACAGATACGCAGTATTTT. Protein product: CASSLAGGSTDTQYF. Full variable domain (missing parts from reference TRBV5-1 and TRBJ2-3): KAGVTQTPRYLIKTRGQQVTLSCSPISGHRSVSWYQQTPGQGLQFLFEYFSETQRNKGNFPGRFSGRQFSNSRSEMNVSTLELGDSALYLCASSLAGGSTDTQYFGPGTRLTVL.

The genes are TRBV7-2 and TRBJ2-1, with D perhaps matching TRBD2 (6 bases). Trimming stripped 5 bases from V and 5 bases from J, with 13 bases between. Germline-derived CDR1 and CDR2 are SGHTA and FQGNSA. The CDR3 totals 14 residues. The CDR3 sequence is CASSISGSNNEQFF. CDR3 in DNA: TGTGCCAGCAGCATTAGCGGAAGCAACAATGAGCAGTTCTTC.

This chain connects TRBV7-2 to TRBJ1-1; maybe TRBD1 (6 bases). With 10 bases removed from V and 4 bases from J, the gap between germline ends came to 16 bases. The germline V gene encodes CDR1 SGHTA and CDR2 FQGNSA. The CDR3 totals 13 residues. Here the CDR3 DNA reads TGTGCCATATCGACAGGTGCGTTCACTGAAGCTTTCTTT. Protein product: CAISTGAFTEAFF.

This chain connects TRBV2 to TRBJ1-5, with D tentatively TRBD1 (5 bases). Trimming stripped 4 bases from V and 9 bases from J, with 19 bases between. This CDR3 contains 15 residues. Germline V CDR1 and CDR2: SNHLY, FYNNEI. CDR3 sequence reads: CASSVTWGDEGPQHF. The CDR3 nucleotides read TGTGCCAGCAGTGTCACATGGGGGGACGAGGGGCCCCAGCATTTT.

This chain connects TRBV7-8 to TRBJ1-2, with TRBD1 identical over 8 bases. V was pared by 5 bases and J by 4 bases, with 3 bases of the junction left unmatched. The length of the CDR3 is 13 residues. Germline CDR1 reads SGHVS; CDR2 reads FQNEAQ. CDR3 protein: CASSHGQGYGYTF. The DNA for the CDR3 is TGTGCCAGCAGCCACGGACAGGGCTATGGCTACACCTTC.

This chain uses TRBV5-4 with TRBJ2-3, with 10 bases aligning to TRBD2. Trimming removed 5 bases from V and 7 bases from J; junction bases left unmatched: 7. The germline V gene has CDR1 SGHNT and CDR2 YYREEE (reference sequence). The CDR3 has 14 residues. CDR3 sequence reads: CASRSASGSNTQYF. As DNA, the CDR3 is TGTGCCAGCAGGTCCGCTAGCGGGAGTAATACGCAGTATTTT. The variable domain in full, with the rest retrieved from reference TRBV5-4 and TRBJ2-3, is ETGVTQSPTHLIKTRGQQVTLRCSSQSGHNTVSWYQQALGQGPQFIFQYYREEENGRGNFPPRFSGLQFPNYSSELNVNALELDDSALYLCASRSASGSNTQYFGPGTRLTVL.

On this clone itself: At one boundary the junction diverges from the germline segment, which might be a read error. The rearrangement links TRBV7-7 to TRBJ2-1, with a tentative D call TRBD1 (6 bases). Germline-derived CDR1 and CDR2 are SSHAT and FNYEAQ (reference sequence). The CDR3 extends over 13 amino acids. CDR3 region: CASSTGQGVEQFF. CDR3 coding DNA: TGTGCTAGCAGCACAGGGCAGGGTGTTGAGCAGTTCTTC.

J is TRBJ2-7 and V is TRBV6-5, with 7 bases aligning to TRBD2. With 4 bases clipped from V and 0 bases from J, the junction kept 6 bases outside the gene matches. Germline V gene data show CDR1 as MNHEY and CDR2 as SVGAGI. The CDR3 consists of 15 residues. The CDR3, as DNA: TGTGCCAGCAGTTCCGGCGGGGGATTCTCCTACGAGCAGTACTTC. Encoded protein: CASSSGGGFSYEQYF.

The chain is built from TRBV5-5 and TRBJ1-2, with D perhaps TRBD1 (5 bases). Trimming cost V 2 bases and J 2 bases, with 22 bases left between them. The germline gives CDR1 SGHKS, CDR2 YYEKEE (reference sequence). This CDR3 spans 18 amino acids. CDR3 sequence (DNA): TGTGCCAGCAGCTTATCGGGCCAGGGCCTCCGTTTGAACTATGGCTACACCTTC. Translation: CASSLSGQGLRLNYGYTF.

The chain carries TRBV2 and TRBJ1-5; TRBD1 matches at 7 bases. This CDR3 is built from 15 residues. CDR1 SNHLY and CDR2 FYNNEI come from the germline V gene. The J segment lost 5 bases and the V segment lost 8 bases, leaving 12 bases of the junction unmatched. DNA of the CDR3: TGTGCCAGCCGTCCCTTGAGACAGGGCCATCAGCCCCAGCATTTT. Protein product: CASRPLRQGHQPQHF.

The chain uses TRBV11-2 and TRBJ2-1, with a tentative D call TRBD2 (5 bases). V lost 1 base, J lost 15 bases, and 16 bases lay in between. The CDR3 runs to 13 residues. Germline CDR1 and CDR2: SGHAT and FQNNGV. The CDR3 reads CASSLAAGGLPFF. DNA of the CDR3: TGTGCCAGCAGCTTAGCTGCTGGAGGATTGCCGTTCTTC.

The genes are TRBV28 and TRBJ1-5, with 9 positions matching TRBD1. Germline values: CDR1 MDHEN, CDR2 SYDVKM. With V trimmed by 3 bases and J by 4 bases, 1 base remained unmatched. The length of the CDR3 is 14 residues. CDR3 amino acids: CASSFDRGNQPQHF. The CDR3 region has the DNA TGTGCCAGCAGTTTTGACAGGGGGAATCAGCCCCAGCATTTT.

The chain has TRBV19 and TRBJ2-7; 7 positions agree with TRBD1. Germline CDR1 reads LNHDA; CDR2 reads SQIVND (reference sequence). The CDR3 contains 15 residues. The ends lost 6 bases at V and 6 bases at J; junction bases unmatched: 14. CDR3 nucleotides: TGTGCCAGTAGAGAAGCCAGGGGGAGCTTCCGCGAGCAGTACTTC. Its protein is CASREARGSFREQYF. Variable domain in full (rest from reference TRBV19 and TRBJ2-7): DGGITQSPKYLFRKEGQNVTLSCEQNLNHDAMYWYRQDPGQGLRLIYYSQIVNDFQKGDIAEGYSVSREKKESFPLTVTSAQKNPTAFYLCASREARGSFREQYFGPGTRLTVT.

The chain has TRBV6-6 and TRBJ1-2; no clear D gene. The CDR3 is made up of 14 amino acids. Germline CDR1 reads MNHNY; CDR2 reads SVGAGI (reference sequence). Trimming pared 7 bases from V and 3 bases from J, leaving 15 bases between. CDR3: CASTTAVLYYGYTF. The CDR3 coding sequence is TGTGCCAGCACCACCGCAGTTCTTTACTATGGCTACACCTTC.

This CDR3 is CASSPHRTGSRVGITEAFF. Here the CDR3 DNA reads TGTGCCAGTAGTCCCCATCGGACAGGTAGTCGGGTAGGAATCACTGAAGCTTTCTTT. The rearrangement links TRBV19 to TRBJ1-1, with TRBD1 identical over 7 bases. This CDR3 spans 19 amino acids. V lost 5 bases, J lost 4 bases, and 22 bases stayed unmatched. The germline CDR1 and CDR2 sequences are LNHDA and SQIVND (reference sequence).

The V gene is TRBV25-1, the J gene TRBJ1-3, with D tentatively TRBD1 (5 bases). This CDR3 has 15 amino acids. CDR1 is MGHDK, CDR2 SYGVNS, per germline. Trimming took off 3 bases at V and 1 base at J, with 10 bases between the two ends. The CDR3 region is CASSDERTSGNTIYF. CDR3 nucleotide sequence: TGTGCCAGCAGTGACGAAAGGACATCTGGAAACACCATATATTTT.

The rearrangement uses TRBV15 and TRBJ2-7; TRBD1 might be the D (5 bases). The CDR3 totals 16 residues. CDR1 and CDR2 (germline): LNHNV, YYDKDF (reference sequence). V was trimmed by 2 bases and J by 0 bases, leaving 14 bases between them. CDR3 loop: CATSRPTTEVSYEQYF. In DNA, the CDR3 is TGTGCCACCAGCAGACCCACGACAGAAGTCTCCTACGAGCAGTACTTC.

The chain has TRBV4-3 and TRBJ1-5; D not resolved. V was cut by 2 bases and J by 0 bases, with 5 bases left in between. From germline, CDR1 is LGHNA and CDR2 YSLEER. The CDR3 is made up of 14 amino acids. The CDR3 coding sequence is TGCGCCAGCAGCCAATCTTATAGCAATCAGCCCCAGCATTTT. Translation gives CASSQSYSNQPQHF.

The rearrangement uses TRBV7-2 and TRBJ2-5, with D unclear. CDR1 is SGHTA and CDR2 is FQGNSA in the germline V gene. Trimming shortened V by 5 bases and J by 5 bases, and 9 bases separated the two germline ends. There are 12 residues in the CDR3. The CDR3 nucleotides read TGTGCCAGCAGCGGTGCTAGGGAGACCCAGTACTTC. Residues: CASSGARETQYF. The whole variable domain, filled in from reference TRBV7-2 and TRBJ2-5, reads GAGVSQSPSNKVTEKGKDVELRCDPISGHTALYWYRQSLGQGLEFLIYFQGNSAPDKSGLPSDRFSAERTGGSVSTLTIQRTQQEDSAVYLCASSGARETQYFGPGTRLLVL.

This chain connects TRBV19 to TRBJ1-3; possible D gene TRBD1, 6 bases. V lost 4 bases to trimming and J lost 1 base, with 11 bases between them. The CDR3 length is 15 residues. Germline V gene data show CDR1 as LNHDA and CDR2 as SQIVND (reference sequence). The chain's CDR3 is CASSNPGQSGNTIYF. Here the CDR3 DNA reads TGTGCCAGTAGTAATCCTGGACAGTCTGGAAACACCATATATTTT.

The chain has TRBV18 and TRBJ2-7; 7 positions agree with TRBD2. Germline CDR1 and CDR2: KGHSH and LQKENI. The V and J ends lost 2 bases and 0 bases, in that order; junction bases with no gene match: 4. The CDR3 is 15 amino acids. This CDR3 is CASSPFAGASYEQYF. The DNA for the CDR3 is TGTGCCAGCTCACCATTCGCGGGAGCCTCCTACGAGCAGTACTTC. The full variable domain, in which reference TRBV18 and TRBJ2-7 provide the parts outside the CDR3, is NAGVMQNPRHLVRRRGQEARLRCSPMKGHSHVYWYRQLPEEGLKFMVYLQKENIIDESGMPKERFSAEFPKEGPSILRIQQVVRGDSAAYFCASSPFAGASYEQYFGPGTRLTVT.

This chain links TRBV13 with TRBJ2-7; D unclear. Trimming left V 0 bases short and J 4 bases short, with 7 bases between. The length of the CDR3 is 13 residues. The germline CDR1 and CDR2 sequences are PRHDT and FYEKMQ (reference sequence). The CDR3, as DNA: TGTGCCAGCAGCTTAGGCCTAGGTTACGAGCAGTACTTC. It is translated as CASSLGLGYEQYF.

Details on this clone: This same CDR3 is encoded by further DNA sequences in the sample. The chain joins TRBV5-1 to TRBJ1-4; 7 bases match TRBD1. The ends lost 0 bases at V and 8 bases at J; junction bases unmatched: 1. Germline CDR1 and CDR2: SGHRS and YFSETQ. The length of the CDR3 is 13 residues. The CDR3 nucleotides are TGCGCCAGCAGCTTGGGACAGGGCGAAAAACTGTTTTTT. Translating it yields CASSLGQGEKLFF.

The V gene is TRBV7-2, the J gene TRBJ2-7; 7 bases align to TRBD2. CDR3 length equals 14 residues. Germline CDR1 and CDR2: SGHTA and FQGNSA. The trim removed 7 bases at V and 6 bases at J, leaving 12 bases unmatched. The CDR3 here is CASTWRGNSAEQYF. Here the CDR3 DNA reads TGTGCCAGCACCTGGCGGGGGAACTCCGCCGAGCAGTACTTC.

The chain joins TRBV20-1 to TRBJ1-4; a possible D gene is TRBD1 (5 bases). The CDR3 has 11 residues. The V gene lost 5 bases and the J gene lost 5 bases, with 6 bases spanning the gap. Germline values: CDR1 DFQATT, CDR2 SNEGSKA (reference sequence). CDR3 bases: TGCAGTGCTTACAGGAATGAAAAACTGTTTTTT. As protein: CSAYRNEKLFF.

The CDR3: CASSDRVTPGQPQHF. CDR3 in DNA: TGTGCCAGCAGCGACAGGGTTACGCCGGGTCAGCCCCAGCATTTT. The chain employs TRBV2 and TRBJ1-5; the match to TRBD1 covers 7 bases. The length of the CDR3 is 15 residues. Germline V gene lookup returns CDR1 SNHLY and CDR2 FYNNEI. Unmatched junction bases numbered 11, after V lost 6 bases and J lost 6 bases. Looking up the rest from reference TRBV2 and TRBJ1-5 gives the full variable domain: EPEVTQTPSHQVTQMGQEVILRCVPISNHLYFYWYRQILGQKVEFLVSFYNNEISEKSEIFDDQFSVERPDGSNFTLKIRSTKLEDSAMYFCASSDRVTPGQPQHFGDGTRLSIL.

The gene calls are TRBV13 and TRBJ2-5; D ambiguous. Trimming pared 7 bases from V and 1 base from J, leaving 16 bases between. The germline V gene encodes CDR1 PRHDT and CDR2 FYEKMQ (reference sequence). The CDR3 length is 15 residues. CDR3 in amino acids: CASNNNGEAQETQYF. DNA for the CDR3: TGTGCCAGCAACAACAACGGAGAGGCCCAAGAGACCCAGTACTTC.